The 10 T cell receptor beta chains below all came from one sample that was sequenced in a study of blood T cell repertoires in COVID-19. The assay was immunoSEQ multiplex PCR, and TCRdb's table has in-frame clones only and misses some. The sample lists over 120,000 clones, 78% occurring once. The sequenced sample consisted of PBMCs or T cells enriched from blood (not recorded which). The receptors derive from a woman in her forties or fifties who had recovered from COVID-19.

This sequence joins TRBV11-2 and TRBJ1-2, with 7 bases aligning to TRBD1. The ends lost 6 bases at V and 8 bases at J; junction bases unmatched: 12. The CDR3 totals 14 residues. Germline values: CDR1 SGHAT, CDR2 FQNNGV. CDR3 amino acids: CASSSQQGTVGYTF. The DNA for the CDR3 is TGTGCCAGCAGTTCTCAACAGGGGACCGTAGGCTACACCTTC.

This sequence joins TRBV15 and TRBJ2-5; D unresolved. The CDR3 is 12 residues long. The germline CDR1 and CDR2 sequences are LNHNV and YYDKDF (reference sequence). Trimming took off 0 bases at V and 13 bases at J, with 12 bases between the two ends. Here the CDR3 DNA reads TGTGCCACCAGCAGAGATAGGCTGAGAGGGTACTTC. As protein: CATSRDRLRGYF.

The V gene is TRBV6-2 or TRBV6-3, the J gene TRBJ2-3; TRBD2 matches 14 bases. Looked up from germline, CDR1 is MNHEY and CDR2 is SVGEGT. The junction had 10 bases not matched to a gene; V was cut back by 6 bases and J by 2 bases. The CDR3 has 18 amino acids. CDR3 in DNA: TGTGCCAGCAGCCGAGGACTAGCGGGGGGCATTTTCACAGATACGCAGTATTTT. Translated: CASSRGLAGGIFTDTQYF.

This sequence joins TRBV27 and TRBJ1-1; D may be TRBD1 (6 bases). Germline-derived CDR1 and CDR2 are MNHEY and SMNVEV (reference sequence). CDR3 length equals 13 residues. Trimming left V 5 bases short and J 5 bases short, with 12 bases between. The CDR3 loop reads CASSEIRGTEAFF. As DNA, the CDR3 is TGTGCCAGCAGTGAAATCAGGGGAACTGAAGCTTTCTTT.

The chain combines TRBV7-2 with TRBJ2-2; the match to TRBD1 covers 11 bases. Per germline, CDR1 SGHTA and CDR2 FQGNSA. The CDR3 covers 16 residues. V dropped 1 base and J dropped 6; count of bases not matched to a gene: 4. CDR3 nucleotide sequence: TGTGCCAGCAGCTTAGGAGGACAGGGGGCTGCCGGGGAGCTGTTTTTT. Protein: CASSLGGQGAAGELFF.

The chain couples TRBV9 to TRBJ1-5, with a tentative D call TRBD1 (5 bases). The CDR3 runs 18 residues. Between the trimmed V and J ends, which lost 0 bases and 5 bases, there was a span of 21 bases. Germline V CDR1 and CDR2: SGDLS, YYNGEE. Written as DNA, the CDR3 is TGTGCCAGCAGCGTAGAGGGGTATGGTTCCCCAGGTGATCAGCCCCAGCATTTT. The encoded protein is CASSVEGYGSPGDQPQHF. Together with reference TRBV9 and TRBJ1-5, the CDR3 gives the full variable domain: DSGVTQTPKHLITATGQRVTLRCSPRSGDLSVYWYQQSLDQGLQFLIQYYNGEERAKGNILERFSAQQFPDLHSELNLSSLELGDSALYFCASSVEGYGSPGDQPQHFGDGTRLSIL.

The chain employs TRBV2 and TRBJ2-5; 8 bases map to TRBD2. The CDR3 covers 13 residues. Germline CDR1 SNHLY, CDR2 FYNNEI. Germline trimming cut 6 bases from V and 3 bases from J; bases unmatched to any gene: 3. CDR3 sequence reads: CASRGAGEETQYF. As DNA, the CDR3 is TGTGCCAGCAGGGGAGCGGGGGAAGAGACCCAGTACTTC.

The chain uses TRBV5-1 and TRBJ1-3, with 8 nucleotides matching TRBD1. There are 15 residues in the CDR3. J lost 0 bases, V lost 4 bases, and 3 bases had no gene match. Per germline, CDR1 SGHRS and CDR2 YFSETQ. CDR3 region: CASSTTGGSGNTIYF. The CDR3 DNA reads as TGCGCCAGCAGCACAACAGGGGGCTCTGGAAACACCATATATTTT.

The gene calls are TRBV5-1 and TRBJ2-7, with 8 nucleotides matching TRBD1. This CDR3 is built from 15 residues. The germline CDR1 and CDR2 sequences are SGHRS and YFSETQ. The V and J ends lost 5 bases and 0 bases, in that order; junction bases with no gene match: 7. CDR3 in DNA: TGCGCCAGCAGGATGGGACAGGTAATCTCCTACGAGCAGTACTTC. This codes for CASRMGQVISYEQYF.

The genes are TRBV4-1 and TRBJ2-1, with TRBD1 matching over 11 bases. Unmatched junction bases numbered 2, after V lost 1 base and J lost 3 bases. CDR1 is MGHRA and CDR2 is YSYEKL in the germline V gene. This CDR3 is 16 amino acids long. The CDR3 bases are TGCGCCAGCAGCCAAGCCGGGACAGGGGGCTACAATGAGCAGTTCTTC. Its protein product is CASSQAGTGGYNEQFF.